This TCR beta chain was recorded in a study of blood T cell repertoires in COVID-19. As for the study in general: The analysed material was cDNA or gDNA that came from T cells, B-cell-depleted T cells, or PBMCs.

Those enrolled, adults aged about 18 to 89 years, came from fewer than 25 US areas. The table lists this clone with a count of one. TCRdb's table, derived via immunoSEQ multiplex PCR, lists solely in-frame clones and lacks some. The sample comprises roughly 260,000 clones, about nine tenths of which are singletons, and roughly 6.3% rests with the top ten. The clonotype comes from a woman in her 30s with acute COVID-19. The sample consisted of PBMCs or T cells enriched from blood (not recorded which).

CDR3 amino acids: CASSPDSLWGDYEQYF. The CDR3 DNA reads as TGTGCCAGCAGTCCCGACTCGTTATGGGGCGACTACGAGCAGTACTTC. The chain carries TRBV27 and TRBJ2-7; tentatively, D is TRBD1 (5 bases). This CDR3 region has 16 residues. Trimming cost V 5 bases and J 3 bases, with 20 bases left between them. Germline CDR1 reads MNHEY; CDR2 reads SMNVEV (reference sequence).